The T cell receptor beta chain under discussion was sequenced for a study of cytomegalovirus exposure and HLA in healthy donors. Study-wide background: Caucasian-associated ancestry cluster membership applied to 75% to 85% of approximately 400 genotyped donors.

PCR primers comprised 60 Vbeta and 13 Jbeta primers. Authors' methods: The authors later counted about 80 million unique TCR beta chains, approximately 12 million of them shared. Generated by immunoSEQ multiplex PCR, the TCRdb table keeps only in-frame clones and is missing some. The D gene and trimming were derived from the DNA, and the V and J assignments and clone size from that table. The specimen's table records some 130,000 clones. V was shortened by 0 bases and J by 6 bases, with 6 bases between the two germline ends. Germline loops: CDR1 MNHEY, CDR2 SVGAGI. This CDR3 is built from 13 residues.

J is TRBJ1-5 and V is TRBV6-5; unclear D gene. Specimen: PBMCs. The clonotype originates from a man younger than 35 in good health and CMV-seronegative. Here the CDR3 reads CASSYSSGQPQHF. In DNA, the CDR3 is TGTGCCAGCAGTTACTCTTCGGGTCAGCCCCAGCATTTT.